This T cell receptor beta chain was sequenced in a study of patients and donors after allogeneic stem cell transplantation. TCRdb called the RT-PCR reads again in MiXCR, with one record for every CDR3 protein. The top ten clones hold around 10% of a sample with 190,000 or so distinct CDR3 sequences, 35% to 45% of them seen once. In its sample, this clonotype was seen a few times. This CDR3 is built from 13 residues. Germline CDR1 SGHAT, CDR2 FQNNGV. V dropped 3 bases and J dropped 6 bases, with 11 bases sitting between them. This receptor was taken from a human donor who was either an allogeneic HSCT recipient or a stem cell or donor lymphocyte infusion donor (not recorded which). It is not recorded whose cells these are; they may come from a transplant donor. Sample: blood, either unsorted or a sorted T cell fraction (not recorded which). The gene calls are TRBV11-2 and TRBJ2-5, with D unclear. CDR3 DNA: TGTGCCAGCAGCTTCGGAGTAGGGAAGACCCAGTACTTC. Its protein product is CASSFGVGKTQYF.